Presented here are 30 T cell receptor beta chains from one specimen sequenced in a study of CD8 T cells in Susac syndrome. 0.5 to 1 ug RNA was reverse transcribed with random hexamers. TCRdb analysed the immunoSEQ multiplex PCR reads with MiXCR anew, one entry per CDR3 protein. The table records approximately 76,000 distinct CDR3 sequences, about 95% of them present only once. Sequenced: CD8+ T cells from PBMCs. The receptor source for this set is a human donor with multiple sclerosis.

The rearrangement links TRBV7-9 to TRBJ1-3; 10 nucleotides align to TRBD1. The CDR3 length is 15 residues. Germline loops: CDR1 SEHNR, CDR2 FQNEAQ (reference sequence). The V segment lost 0 bases and the J segment 7 bases; nucleotides outside the gene matches: 3. CDR3 loop: CASSLARQGANTIYF. For the CDR3, the DNA is TGTGCCAGCAGCTTAGCGCGACAGGGGGCGAACACCATATATTTT.

The V call is TRBV6-5, the J call TRBJ2-2; TRBD2 matches 8 bases. Losses at the gene ends were 3 bases for V and 4 bases for J; bases not matched to a gene: 7. The CDR3 is made up of 16 amino acids. Germline V gene data show CDR1 as MNHEY and CDR2 as SVGAGI. In nucleotides, the CDR3 is TGTGCCAGCAGTTATCGCGCGGGGGGCCCCACCGGGGAGCTGTTTTTT. This translates into CASSYRAGGPTGELFF.

CDR3 bases: TGCGCCAGCAGCTGGTGGGCTAGCGCACAAGAGACCCAGTACTTC. Translating it yields CASSWWASAQETQYF. The gene calls are TRBV5-1 and TRBJ2-5, with a weak D call TRBD2 (6 bases). This CDR3 is built from 15 residues. Between the trimmed V and J ends, which lost 3 bases and 2 bases, there was a span of 14 bases. CDR1 and CDR2 from the germline V gene are SGHRS and YFSETQ.

The chain is built from TRBV13 and TRBJ1-6; a weak D match, TRBD1 (5 bases). The germline CDR1 and CDR2 sequences are PRHDT and FYEKMQ (reference sequence). The CDR3 contains 12 residues. V shed 5 bases and J shed 10 bases, with 9 bases lying between them. The DNA for the CDR3 is TGTGCCAGCAGCCTCCAGGGATCACCCCTCCACTTT. It translates to CASSLQGSPLHF.

This rearrangement joins TRBV7-9 to TRBJ1-2; D possibly corresponds to TRBD1 (5 bases). The CDR3 contains 16 residues. Germline CDR1 reads SEHNR; CDR2 reads FQNEAQ (reference sequence). Trimming left V 5 bases short and J 0 bases short, with 16 bases between. CDR3 protein: CASSPARVESNYGYTF. In nucleotides, the CDR3 is TGTGCCAGCAGCCCCGCCAGGGTTGAGTCTAACTATGGCTACACCTTC.

The V call is TRBV19, the J call TRBJ1-1; D is uncertain. This CDR3 is 13 amino acids long. Germline V gene data show CDR1 as LNHDA and CDR2 as SQIVND (reference sequence). The germline V and J ends were trimmed by 6 bases and 2 bases, with 10 bases remaining between them. The CDR3 loop is CASRVLGNTEAFF. CDR3 nucleotides: TGTGCCAGTAGAGTTCTGGGAAACACTGAAGCTTTCTTT.

The chain couples TRBV3-1 to TRBJ1-5, with D perhaps matching TRBD1 (6 bases). The germline gives CDR1 LGHDT, CDR2 YNNKEL (reference sequence). CDR3 size: 16 residues. Trimming stripped 0 bases from V and 5 bases from J, with 14 bases between. CDR3 amino acids: CASSQEGGPVDQPQHF. CDR3 nucleotide sequence: TGTGCCAGCAGCCAAGAAGGGGGTCCGGTGGATCAGCCCCAGCATTTT.

The J gene is TRBJ1-2, the V gene TRBV27, with unresolved D. Looked up from germline, CDR1 is MNHEY and CDR2 is SMNVEV (reference sequence). CDR3 length: 13 amino acids. The germline V and J ends were trimmed by 5 bases and 4 bases, with 11 bases remaining between them. CDR3 bases: TGTGCCAGCAGTAACGGACGGCCCTATGGCTACACCTTC. It translates to CASSNGRPYGYTF.

The gene calls are TRBV7-9 and TRBJ2-5, with no clear D. Trimming left V 4 bases short and J 5 bases short, with 14 bases between. This CDR3 region has 14 residues. CDR1 SEHNR and CDR2 FQNEAQ come from the germline V gene (reference sequence). The CDR3 sequence: CASSSAGAGETQYF. CDR3 DNA: TGTGCCAGCAGCTCCGCCGGAGCAGGCGAGACCCAGTACTTC.

The V call is TRBV9, the J call TRBJ2-1; TRBD1 matches 9 bases. Germline CDR1 SGDLS, CDR2 YYNGEE. With 5 bases clipped from V and 8 bases from J, the junction kept 5 bases outside the gene matches. CDR3 length: 13 amino acids. CDR3: CASSRTGGHEQFF. The CDR3 DNA reads TGTGCCAGCAGTAGAACAGGGGGCCATGAGCAGTTCTTC.

The chain employs TRBV9 and TRBJ1-1, with D unclear. Looked up from germline, CDR1 is SGDLS and CDR2 is YYNGEE. Trimming pared 0 bases from V and 0 bases from J, leaving 3 bases between. There are 13 residues in the CDR3. In nucleotides, the CDR3 is TGTGCCAGCAGCGTAGAGGTGAACACTGAAGCTTTCTTT. This sequence encodes CASSVEVNTEAFF.

J is TRBJ1-2 and V is TRBV2, with a tentative D call TRBD1 (6 bases). Trimming left V 9 bases short and J 6 bases short, with 11 bases between. CDR3 length equals 11 residues. Germline CDR1 and CDR2: SNHLY and FYNNEI. The DNA of the CDR3 is TGTGCCAGAGACAGGCCTGATGGCTACACCTTC. This encodes CARDRPDGYTF.

The chain employs TRBV13 and TRBJ2-5, with TRBD2 matching 7 bases. The germline V gene has CDR1 PRHDT and CDR2 FYEKMQ (reference sequence). The CDR3 is 14 residues long. V trimming: 5 bases; J trimming: 5 bases; junction bases outside the gene matches: 8. CDR3 DNA: TGTGCCAGCAGCACGCGGACTAGAAAGGAGACCCAGTACTTC. Translating it yields CASSTRTRKETQYF.

This chain's CDR3 is CASRARQGIYGYTF. DNA of the CDR3: TGTGCCAGCAGAGCCAGACAGGGAATCTATGGCTACACCTTC. This chain uses TRBV6-2 or TRBV6-3 with TRBJ1-2; 7 positions agree with TRBD1. The CDR3 runs to 14 residues. Germline trimming cut 6 bases from V and 4 bases from J; bases unmatched to any gene: 8. Germline V CDR1 and CDR2: MNHEY, SVGEGT.

This chain connects TRBV7-9 to TRBJ1-2, with no clear D. V lost 4 bases, J lost 5 bases, and 14 bases lay in between. Germline V lookup: CDR1 SEHNR, CDR2 FQNEAQ (reference sequence). The CDR3 contains 14 residues. The CDR3 loop reads CASSSLGLAYGYTF. The CDR3 DNA reads as TGTGCCAGCAGCTCCCTCGGACTTGCTTATGGCTACACCTTC.

The J gene is TRBJ1-1, the V gene TRBV4-3; D gene unclear. This CDR3 region has 14 residues. Germline CDR1 and CDR2: LGHNA and YSLEER. V was cut by 1 base and J by 2 bases, with 8 bases left in between. Here the CDR3 DNA reads TGCGCCAGCAGCCAAGGCGGACTTAACACTGAAGCTTTCTTT. It is translated as CASSQGGLNTEAFF.

The V call is TRBV29-1, the J call TRBJ2-1; TRBD2 might be the D (5 bases). CDR3 length: 14 residues. V was pared by 8 bases and J by 4 bases, with 18 bases between. Germline V lookup: CDR1 SQVTM, CDR2 ANQGSEA. The CDR3 loop is CSLPSSGSYNEQFF. CDR3 nucleotide sequence: TGCAGCCTCCCAAGCAGCGGATCATACAATGAGCAGTTCTTC.

This chain links TRBV7-9 with TRBJ2-3; 14 bases agree with TRBD2. J was trimmed by 3 bases and V by 5 bases; bases with no gene match: 7. Germline V CDR1 and CDR2: SEHNR, FQNEAQ (reference sequence). This CDR3 is built from 17 residues. This CDR3 is CASSLGTSGSLTDTQYF. The CDR3, as DNA: TGTGCCAGCAGCCTCGGGACTAGCGGGAGTTTAACAGATACGCAGTATTTT. The full variable domain, with the rest looked up from reference TRBV7-9 and TRBJ2-3, is DTGVSQNPRHKITKRGQNVTFRCDPISEHNRLYWYRQTLGQGPEFLTYFQNEAQLEKSRLLSDRFSAERPKGSFSTLEIQRTEQGDSAMYLCASSLGTSGSLTDTQYFGPGTRLTVL.

The count of this clonotype is one. The CDR3 region is CASSYGGGRNEQFF. The CDR3 bases are TGTGCCAGCAGTTACGGCGGGGGACGGAATGAGCAGTTCTTC. The V and J genes are TRBV6-2 or TRBV6-3 and TRBJ2-1, with 7 bases identical to TRBD2. V shed 2 bases and J 7 bases; nucleotides not matched to a gene: 5. Germline V gives CDR1 MNHEY, CDR2 SVGEGT. The length of the CDR3 is 14 residues.

V is TRBV27 and J is TRBJ1-2; D is unclear. Germline V gene data show CDR1 as MNHEY and CDR2 as SMNVEV (reference sequence). The CDR3 extends over 12 amino acids. Trimming left V 5 bases short and J 4 bases short, with 8 bases between. This CDR3 reads CASSPNSYGYTF. The CDR3 DNA sequence: TGTGCCAGCAGTCCTAACAGCTATGGCTACACCTTC.

The chain uses TRBV30 and TRBJ2-2; 12 bases line up with TRBD2. The CDR3 is 14 residues long. J gave up 9 bases and V 3 bases, and 5 bases lay outside the gene matches. Germline CDR1 reads GTSNPN; CDR2 reads SVGIG (reference sequence). The CDR3 DNA is TGTGCCTGGAGCCTGACTAGCGGGGGCCGGGAGCTGTTTTTT. This encodes CAWSLTSGGRELFF.

J is TRBJ1-2 and V is TRBV27; TRBD1 aligns across 9 bases. CDR3 length: 15 amino acids. With V trimmed by 3 bases and J by 4 bases, 6 bases remained unmatched. Germline V gene lookup returns CDR1 MNHEY and CDR2 SMNVEV (reference sequence). In nucleotides, the CDR3 is TGTGCCAGCAGTTTCGGGACAGGGTCGGTCTATGGCTACACCTTC. As protein: CASSFGTGSVYGYTF.

The chain carries TRBV6-6 and TRBJ1-1; D unresolved. CDR1 and CDR2 (germline): MNHNY, SVGAGI (reference sequence). V was pared by 11 bases and J by 9 bases, with 13 bases between. This CDR3 has 10 amino acids. CDR3 region: CASLRIKAFF. The CDR3 nucleotides read TGTGCCTCGTTGAGGATTAAAGCTTTCTTT.

The rearrangement uses TRBV7-6 and TRBJ2-7; 7 bases are shared with TRBD2. The ends lost 3 bases at V and 3 bases at J; junction bases unmatched: 5. Germline CDR1 reads SGHVS; CDR2 reads FNYEAQ. The CDR3 is 14 residues long. DNA for the CDR3: TGTGCCAGCAGCTTGGGGCGGGGGAACTACGAGCAGTACTTC. It specifies CASSLGRGNYEQYF.

V and J are TRBV29-1 and TRBJ2-3; 7 bases agree with TRBD1. The V gene's germline CDR1 is SQVTM and CDR2 ANQGSEA. This CDR3 has 14 residues. J was trimmed by 2 bases and V by 3 bases; bases with no gene match: 5. For the CDR3, the DNA is TGCAGCGTTGAGCTCGGACAGGTCACAGATACGCAGTATTTT. This encodes CSVELGQVTDTQYF.

This chain uses TRBV30 with TRBJ1-4, with unresolved D. Germline loops: CDR1 GTSNPN, CDR2 SVGIG (reference sequence). CDR3 length equals 16 residues. Trimming removed 1 base from V and 2 bases from J, with 14 bases in between. The CDR3 reads CAWSAEPKGTNEKLFF. The CDR3 DNA reads TGTGCCTGGAGTGCTGAGCCAAAAGGGACTAATGAAAAACTGTTTTTT.

This clonotype has just one count. The chain has TRBV7-6 and TRBJ2-7; TRBD2 aligns across 9 bases. With V trimmed by 5 bases and J by 0 bases, 5 bases remained unmatched. Germline V gives CDR1 SGHVS, CDR2 FNYEAQ. This CDR3 has 15 residues. CDR3 sequence: CASSRSGGSSYEQYF. The CDR3 coding sequence is TGTGCCAGCAGCCGAAGCGGGGGGAGCTCCTACGAGCAGTACTTC.

This chain connects TRBV30 to TRBJ1-4; D remains ambiguous. Germline assignment: CDR1 GTSNPN and CDR2 SVGIG (reference sequence). Trimming took off 7 bases at V and 4 bases at J, with 10 bases between the two ends. The CDR3 runs 12 residues. As DNA, the CDR3 is TGTGCCTACAGTTTAATTAATGAAAAACTGTTTTTT. It specifies CAYSLINEKLFF.

The rearrangement links TRBV18 to TRBJ2-7, with 11 bases aligning to TRBD2. The CDR3 extends over 14 amino acids. Trimming at V came to 3 bases and at J to 3 bases, leaving 1 base not matched to a gene. The V gene's germline CDR1 is KGHSH and CDR2 LQKENI. The CDR3 coding sequence is TGTGCCAGCTCACCGACTAGCGGGAACTACGAGCAGTACTTC. Its translation: CASSPTSGNYEQYF.

This chain uses TRBV10-3 with TRBJ1-2, with 9 bases identical to TRBD1. The CDR3 consists of 16 residues. The junction had 13 bases not matched to a gene; V was cut back by 7 bases and J by 4 bases. Per the germline V gene, CDR1 is ENHRY and CDR2 is SYGVKD. The CDR3 is CAIKGQGAGGGYGYTF. The CDR3 DNA reads as TGTGCCATCAAGGGACAGGGTGCCGGGGGAGGCTATGGCTACACCTTC.